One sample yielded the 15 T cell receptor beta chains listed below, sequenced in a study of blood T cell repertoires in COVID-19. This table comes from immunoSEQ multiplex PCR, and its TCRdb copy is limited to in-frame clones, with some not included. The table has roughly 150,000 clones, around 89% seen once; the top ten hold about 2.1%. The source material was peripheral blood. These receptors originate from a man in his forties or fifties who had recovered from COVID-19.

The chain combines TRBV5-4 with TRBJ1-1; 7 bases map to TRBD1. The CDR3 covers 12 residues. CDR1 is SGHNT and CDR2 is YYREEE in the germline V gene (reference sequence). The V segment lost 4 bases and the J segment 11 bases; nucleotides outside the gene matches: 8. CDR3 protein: CASSRGQAEAFF. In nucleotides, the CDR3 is TGTGCCAGCAGCCGAGGACAGGCAGAGGCTTTCTTT.

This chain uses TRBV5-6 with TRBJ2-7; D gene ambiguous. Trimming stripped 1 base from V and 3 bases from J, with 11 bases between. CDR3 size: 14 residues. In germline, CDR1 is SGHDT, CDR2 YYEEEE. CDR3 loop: CASSLPENHYEQYF. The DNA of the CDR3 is TGTGCCAGCAGCTTGCCAGAAAATCACTACGAGCAGTACTTC. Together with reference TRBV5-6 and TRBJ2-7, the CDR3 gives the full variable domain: DAGVTQSPTHLIKTRGQQVTLRCSPKSGHDTVSWYQQALGQGPQFIFQYYEEEERQRGNFPDRFSGHQFPNYSSELNVNALLLGDSALYLCASSLPENHYEQYFGPGTRLTVT.

CDR3 nucleotides: TGTGCCAGCAGCGCTGGGACTAGCGGCCCCTCCTACGAGCAGTACTTC. Translated: CASSAGTSGPSYEQYF. This sequence joins TRBV7-6 and TRBJ2-7; the match to TRBD2 covers 11 bases. After removal of 5 bases from V and 0 bases from J, the junction contained 6 bases not matched to a gene. The CDR3 runs 16 residues. Germline CDR1 reads SGHVS; CDR2 reads FNYEAQ.

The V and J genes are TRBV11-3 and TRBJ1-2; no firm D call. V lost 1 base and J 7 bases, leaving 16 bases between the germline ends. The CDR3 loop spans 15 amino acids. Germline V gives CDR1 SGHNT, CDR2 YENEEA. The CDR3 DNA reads TGTGCCAGCAGCTTAGGTGTGGCGCAGGTATGTGGCTACACCTTC. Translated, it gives CASSLGVAQVCGYTF.

The CDR3 nucleotides are TGTGCCAGCAGCCGAAGTGATCGAACAGGGACAAAAAGACTAGCCAAAAACATTCAGTACTTC. Protein: CASSRSDRTGTKRLAKNIQYF. This sequence joins TRBV21-1 and TRBJ2-4; TRBD1, the D gene given by the table, was not confirmed from the DNA. TRBV21-1 is reported as a pseudogene. This CDR3 region has 21 residues.

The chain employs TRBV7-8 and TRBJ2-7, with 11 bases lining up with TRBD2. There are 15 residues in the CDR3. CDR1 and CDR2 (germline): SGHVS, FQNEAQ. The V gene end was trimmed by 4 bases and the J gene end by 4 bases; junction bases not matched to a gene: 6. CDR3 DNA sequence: TGTGCCAGCAGCTCAGGACTAGCGGGCATGTACGAGCAGTACTTC. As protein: CASSSGLAGMYEQYF.

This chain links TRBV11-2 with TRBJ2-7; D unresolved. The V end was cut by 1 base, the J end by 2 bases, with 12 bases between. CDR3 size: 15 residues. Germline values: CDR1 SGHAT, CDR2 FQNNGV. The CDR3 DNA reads TGTGCCAGCAGCTTAGTCTTGGCGGATGCCTACGAGCAGTACTTC. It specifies CASSLVLADAYEQYF.

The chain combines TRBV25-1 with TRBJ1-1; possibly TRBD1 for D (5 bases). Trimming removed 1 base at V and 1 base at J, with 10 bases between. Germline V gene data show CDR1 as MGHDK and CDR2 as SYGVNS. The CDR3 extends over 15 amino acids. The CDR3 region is CASSESAGSNTEAFF. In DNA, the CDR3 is TGTGCCAGCAGTGAATCGGCAGGGTCGAACACTGAAGCTTTCTTT.

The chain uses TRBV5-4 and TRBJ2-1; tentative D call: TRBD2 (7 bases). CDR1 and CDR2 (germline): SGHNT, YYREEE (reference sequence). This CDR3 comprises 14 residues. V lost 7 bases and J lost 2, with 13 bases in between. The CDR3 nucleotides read TGTGCCAGCGGACAGCGGGGACCCTACAATGAGCAGTTCTTC. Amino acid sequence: CASGQRGPYNEQFF.

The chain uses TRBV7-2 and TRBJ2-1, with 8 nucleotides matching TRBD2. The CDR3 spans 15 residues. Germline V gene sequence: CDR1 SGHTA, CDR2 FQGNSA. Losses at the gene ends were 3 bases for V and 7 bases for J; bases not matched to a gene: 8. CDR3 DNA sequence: TGTGCCAGCAGCTTGGCGGGACTAGGAGGAAATGAGCAGTTCTTC. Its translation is CASSLAGLGGNEQFF.

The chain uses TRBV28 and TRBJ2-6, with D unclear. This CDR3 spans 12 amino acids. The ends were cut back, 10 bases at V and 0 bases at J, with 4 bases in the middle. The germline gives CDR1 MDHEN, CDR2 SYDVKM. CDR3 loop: CATHSGANVLTF. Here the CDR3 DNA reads TGTGCCACCCACTCTGGGGCCAACGTCCTGACTTTC.

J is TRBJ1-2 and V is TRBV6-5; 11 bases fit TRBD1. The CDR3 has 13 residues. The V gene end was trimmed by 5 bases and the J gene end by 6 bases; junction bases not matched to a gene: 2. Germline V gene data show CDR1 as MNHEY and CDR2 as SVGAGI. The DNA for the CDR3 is TGTGCCAGCAGTCCGGACAGGGGGCATGGCTACACCTTC. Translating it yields CASSPDRGHGYTF.

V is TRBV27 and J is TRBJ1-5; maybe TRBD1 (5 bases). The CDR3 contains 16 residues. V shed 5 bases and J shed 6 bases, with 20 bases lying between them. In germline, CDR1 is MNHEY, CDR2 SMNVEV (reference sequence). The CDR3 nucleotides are TGTGCCAGCAGTCCCTCGCGGAACACAGGTTTTCAGCCCCAGCATTTT. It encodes CASSPSRNTGFQPQHF.

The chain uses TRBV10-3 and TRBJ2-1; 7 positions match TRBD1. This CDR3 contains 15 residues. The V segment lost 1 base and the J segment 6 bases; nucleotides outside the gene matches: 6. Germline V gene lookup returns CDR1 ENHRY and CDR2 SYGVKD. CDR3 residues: CAISEFAGGTNEQFF. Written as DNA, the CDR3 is TGTGCCATCAGTGAGTTTGCAGGGGGAACCAATGAGCAGTTCTTC.

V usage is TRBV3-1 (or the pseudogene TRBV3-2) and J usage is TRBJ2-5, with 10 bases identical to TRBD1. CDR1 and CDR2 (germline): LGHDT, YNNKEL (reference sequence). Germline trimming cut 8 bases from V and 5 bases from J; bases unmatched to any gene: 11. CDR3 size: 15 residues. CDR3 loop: CASRSGTGVMETQYF. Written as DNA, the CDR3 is TGTGCCAGCCGCTCCGGGACAGGGGTAATGGAGACCCAGTACTTC.